A single sample gave rise to the 11 T cell receptor beta chains below, sequenced in a study of blood T cell repertoires in COVID-19. Clones were sequenced by immunoSEQ multiplex PCR, and TCRdb holds only the in-frame ones, with some missing. The data contain some 250,000 clones, more than 85% of them seen just once; the ten biggest clones take up approximately 9.5%. The sequenced sample was PBMCs or T cells enriched from blood (not recorded which). These receptors all come from a man aged 40-50 years who had recovered from COVID-19.

The chain combines TRBV5-6 with TRBJ1-2; possibly TRBD1 for D (6 bases). The CDR3 has 13 residues. Between the trimmed V and J ends, which lost 5 bases and 8 bases, there was a span of 16 bases. Germline V gene sequence: CDR1 SGHDT, CDR2 YYEEEE. CDR3 region: CASSSNYREGYTF. Written as DNA, the CDR3 is TGTGCCAGCAGTTCAAACTACAGGGAAGGCTACACCTTC.

This chain joins TRBV5-4 and TRBJ2-1; 11 positions agree with TRBD2. CDR1 and CDR2 from the germline V gene are SGHNT and YYREEE (reference sequence). The CDR3 sequence is 16 residues long. The V and J ends lost 4 bases and 7 bases, in that order; junction bases with no gene match: 10. The CDR3 region is CASSPLLAGVINEQFF. The CDR3 bases are TGTGCCAGCAGCCCCCTACTAGCGGGAGTTATAAATGAGCAGTTCTTC.

This chain uses TRBV7-3 with TRBJ2-2; TRBD2 matches at 7 bases. The trim removed 6 bases at V and 1 base at J, leaving 5 bases unmatched. Germline assignment: CDR1 SGHTA and CDR2 FQGTGA. CDR3 size: 15 residues. The CDR3 reads CASRLASGNTGELFF. The CDR3 DNA reads TGTGCCAGCAGGCTAGCTAGCGGGAACACCGGGGAGCTGTTTTTT. Together with reference TRBV7-3 and TRBJ2-2, the CDR3 gives the full variable domain: GAGVSQTPSNKVTEKGKYVELRCDPISGHTALYWYRQSLGQGPEFLIYFQGTGAADDSGLPNDRFFAVRPEGSVSTLKIQRTERGDSAVYLCASRLASGNTGELFFGEGSRLTVL.

The V gene is TRBV3-1 (or the pseudogene TRBV3-2), the J gene TRBJ1-1, with a weak D call TRBD1 (6 bases). Germline V gene data show CDR1 as LGHDT and CDR2 as YNNKEL (reference sequence). The CDR3 has 16 residues. The V end lost 0 bases, the J end lost 2 bases, and 13 bases lay between the germline ends. This CDR3 reads CASSQELGGANTEAFF. The CDR3 region has the DNA TGTGCCAGCAGCCAAGAACTCGGGGGGGCCAACACTGAAGCTTTCTTT.

The chain employs TRBV7-2 and TRBJ2-1, with 9 bases lining up with TRBD2. Germline lookup yields CDR1 SGHTA and CDR2 FQGNSA. This CDR3 is 15 amino acids long. The ends lost 4 bases at V and 4 bases at J; junction bases unmatched: 5. The CDR3 nucleotides are TGTGCCAGCAGCTCCCAGACTAGCGGATACAATGAGCAGTTCTTC. Translated, it gives CASSSQTSGYNEQFF.

The rearrangement uses TRBV9 and TRBJ2-7; TRBD1 matches 9 bases. Germline trimming cut 0 bases from V and 7 bases from J; bases unmatched to any gene: 5. The length of the CDR3 is 14 residues. Germline loops: CDR1 SGDLS, CDR2 YYNGEE. The CDR3 region is CASSVGGQGREQYF. CDR3 nucleotides: TGTGCCAGCAGCGTAGGGGGACAGGGTCGGGAGCAGTACTTC.

The chain links TRBV15 to TRBJ1-5; the match to TRBD1 covers 9 bases. The CDR3 has 16 residues. The ends lost 3 bases at V and 3 bases at J; junction bases unmatched: 6. Germline V gene lookup returns CDR1 LNHNV and CDR2 YYDKDF (reference sequence). Here the CDR3 reads CATSRVTGGYNQPQHF. CDR3 in DNA: TGTGCCACCAGCAGGGTTACAGGGGGCTACAATCAGCCCCAGCATTTT. The whole variable domain, filled in from reference TRBV15 and TRBJ1-5, reads DAMVIQNPRYQVTQFGKPVTLSCSQTLNHNVMYWYQQKSSQAPKLLFHYYDKDFNNEADTPDNFQSRRPNTSFCFLDIRSPGLGDTAMYLCATSRVTGGYNQPQHFGDGTRLSIL.

The chain couples TRBV2 to TRBJ1-2, with TRBD1 matching over 10 bases. V was clipped by 8 bases and J by 3 bases; unmatched bases: 9. The germline CDR1 and CDR2 sequences are SNHLY and FYNNEI. CDR3 length: 15 residues. The CDR3 DNA follows: TGTGCCAGCGACCCCCGGGACAGGGGTGACTATGGCTACACCTTC. It specifies CASDPRDRGDYGYTF.

The genes are TRBV9 and TRBJ1-3; D gene ambiguous. Trimming shortened V by 2 bases and J by 0 bases, and 12 bases separated the two germline ends. Germline V gene sequence: CDR1 SGDLS, CDR2 YYNGEE. The CDR3 spans 16 residues. DNA of the CDR3: TGTGCCAGCAGCGTGGACCCGGGGAGCTCTGGAAACACCATATATTTT. This gives the protein CASSVDPGSSGNTIYF.

The V gene is TRBV28, the J gene TRBJ2-5; 10 nucleotides match TRBD2. This CDR3 comprises 14 residues. The germline V gene encodes CDR1 MDHEN and CDR2 SYDVKM. Germline trimming cut 7 bases from V and 5 bases from J; bases unmatched to any gene: 7. Here the CDR3 reads CASTDSGRSETQYF. The DNA for the CDR3 is TGTGCCAGCACCGATAGCGGGAGGAGTGAGACCCAGTACTTC.

The chain uses TRBV7-8 and TRBJ1-1; D is perhaps TRBD1 (5 bases). Trimming took off 5 bases at V and 7 bases at J, with 14 bases between the two ends. The CDR3 is 13 residues long. Per the germline V gene, CDR1 is SGHVS and CDR2 is FQNEAQ. The CDR3 DNA reads as TGTGCCAGCAGCGGACAACAGATAGGTGAAGCTTTCTTT. Its protein is CASSGQQIGEAFF.